This T cell receptor (beta chain) appears in the sequencing data of a study of cytomegalovirus exposure and HLA in healthy donors. Looking at the study overall: There were about 85 million unique TCRs (from HLA-typed donors) in an early data release.

Study-wide results and caveats: A later examination showed that TCR association rates differed by HLA locus, with DRB1 most and HLA-C fewest.

On this clone itself: Its antigen is not identified.

Researchers ran the PCR with 60 Vbeta and 13 Jbeta primers. Data came from immunoSEQ multiplex PCR; TCRdb stores just in-frame clones and leaves some out. The sample contains some 170,000 clones, roughly 81% of which appear only once. There are 11 residues in the CDR3. The V gene lost 2 bases and the J gene lost 6 bases, with 5 bases spanning the gap. CDR1 and CDR2 (germline): GTSNPN, SVGIG (reference sequence). The sequenced material came from PBMCs. The chain carries TRBV30 and TRBJ2-1; D is uncertain. The sequence came from a woman aged 50 to 60 in good health and CMV-seronegative. This CDR3 is CAWSPGNEQFF. The CDR3 DNA reads as TGTGCCTGGAGTCCCGGCAATGAGCAGTTCTTC.